The 19 T cell receptor beta chains listed next were all sequenced from one sample in a study of blood T cell repertoires in COVID-19. Libraries were prepared by immunoSEQ multiplex PCR; TCRdb keeps only in-frame clonotypes and omits some of them. Of 43,000 or so clones in the sample, around four fifths were seen once. The sample was peripheral blood. These receptors were obtained from a woman aged 80 or over with acute or convalescent COVID-19.

This chain joins TRBV5-1 and TRBJ1-6; perhaps TRBD1 as D (6 bases). Trimming pared 4 bases from V and 10 bases from J, leaving 12 bases between. The CDR3 consists of 13 residues. CDR1 and CDR2 from the germline V gene are SGHRS and YFSETQ. This chain's CDR3 is CASSPGGRSPLHF. CDR3 nucleotide sequence: TGCGCCAGCAGCCCGGGGGGGCGGTCACCCCTCCACTTT.

The chain recombines TRBV10-1 with TRBJ1-3; D gene uncertain. Germline-derived CDR1 and CDR2 are WNHNN and SYGVQD (reference sequence). V was clipped by 0 bases and J by 0 bases, with 12 bases between them. This CDR3 spans 17 amino acids. This CDR3 is CASSESTAASSGNTIYF. Written as DNA, the CDR3 is TGCGCCAGCAGTGAGTCGACTGCGGCTAGCTCTGGAAACACCATATATTTT.

The V and J genes are TRBV6-1 and TRBJ1-1; 7 bases map to TRBD1. CDR3 length: 15 residues. Germline values: CDR1 MNHNS, CDR2 SASEGT. Trimming took 1 base from V and 5 from J; bases not matched to a gene: 7. This CDR3 reads CASSEGYRGWTEAFF. Here the CDR3 DNA reads TGTGCCAGCAGTGAAGGGTACAGGGGATGGACTGAAGCTTTCTTT.

The rearrangement links TRBV7-9 to TRBJ1-4; maybe TRBD1 (5 bases). The CDR3 is 12 amino acids. Trimming cost V 1 base and J 8 bases, with 5 bases left between them. Germline V gives CDR1 SEHNR, CDR2 FQNEAQ (reference sequence). The CDR3 region has the DNA TGTGCCAGCAGCTTAGAGGGGGAAAAACTGTTTTTT. Its protein product is CASSLEGEKLFF.

The chain uses TRBV4-2 and TRBJ2-7; 12 nucleotides match TRBD2. The germline gives CDR1 LGHNA, CDR2 YNFKEQ. The CDR3 runs 17 residues. Trimming took 0 bases from V and 2 from J; bases not matched to a gene: 5. The CDR3 DNA reads TGTGCCAGCAGCCAAGATCTTAGGACTAGCGGGGCCTACGAGCAGTACTTC. Residues: CASSQDLRTSGAYEQYF.

This clone came up once. This chain links TRBV5-1 with TRBJ2-3; TRBD1 agrees at 8 bases. V shed 0 bases, J shed 3 bases, and the junction held 3 bases outside the gene matches. Germline-derived CDR1 and CDR2 are SGHRS and YFSETQ. There are 15 residues in the CDR3. Here the CDR3 DNA reads TGCGCCAGCAGCTTGGGGACAGGGCGAACAGATACGCAGTATTTT. This gives the protein CASSLGTGRTDTQYF.

The chain recombines TRBV3-1 (or the pseudogene TRBV3-2) with TRBJ1-2, with 7 nucleotides matching TRBD1. From germline, CDR1 is LGHDT and CDR2 YNNKEL (reference sequence). CDR3 length equals 13 residues. Trimming removed 2 bases from V and 4 bases from J; junction bases left unmatched: 1. The CDR3 reads CASSQWDSYGYTF. The CDR3 coding sequence is TGTGCCAGCAGCCAATGGGACAGCTATGGCTACACCTTC.

This sequence joins TRBV6-2 or TRBV6-3 and TRBJ1-1; unclear D gene. Trimming removed 4 bases from V and 5 bases from J, with 14 bases in between. The germline CDR1 and CDR2 sequences are MNHEY and SVGEGT. The CDR3 has 14 residues. The CDR3 spells CASSSLGGGTEAFF. The CDR3 nucleotides read TGTGCCAGCAGTTCCCTAGGCGGCGGGACTGAAGCTTTCTTT.

The table lists this clone with a count of one. This chain links TRBV7-8 with TRBJ1-2; 7 nucleotides align to TRBD1. The junction had 21 bases not matched to a gene; V was cut back by 2 bases and J by 3 bases. Germline V CDR1 and CDR2: SGHVS, FQNEAQ. This CDR3 has 20 residues. CDR3 protein: CASSLRVQNRGHGRDYGYTF. The CDR3 nucleotides read TGTGCCAGCAGCTTACGGGTACAGAACAGGGGTCATGGACGGGACTATGGCTACACCTTC.

The chain has TRBV3-1 (or the pseudogene TRBV3-2) and TRBJ2-4, with TRBD1 matching 10 bases. V was clipped by 4 bases and J by 0 bases; unmatched bases: 12. Germline V CDR1 and CDR2: LGHDT, YNNKEL (reference sequence). CDR3 length equals 19 residues. The CDR3 DNA follows: TGTGCCAGCAGCCCTGACGGGACAGGGGTTTTTGTAGCCAAAAACATTCAGTACTTC. This translates into CASSPDGTGVFVAKNIQYF.

This sequence joins TRBV6-5 and TRBJ1-1; 7 bases are a match to TRBD1. Germline V gene data show CDR1 as MNHEY and CDR2 as SVGAGI. This CDR3 region has 15 residues. V shed 2 bases, J shed 0 bases, and the junction held 3 bases outside the gene matches. This CDR3 reads CASSYRDRMNTEAFF. The CDR3 region has the DNA TGTGCCAGCAGTTACCGGGACAGAATGAACACTGAAGCTTTCTTT.

The rearrangement uses TRBV7-9 and TRBJ1-1; D is ambiguous. The V gene's germline CDR1 is SEHNR and CDR2 FQNEAQ (reference sequence). CDR3 length: 12 residues. The ends were cut back, 5 bases at V and 0 bases at J, with 4 bases in the middle. The CDR3: CASSLMNTEAFF. In DNA, the CDR3 is TGTGCCAGCAGCCTTATGAACACTGAAGCTTTCTTT.

This clone was found a few times. The genes are TRBV7-9 and TRBJ2-7; possible D gene TRBD1, 6 bases. The CDR3 spans 14 residues. Germline V gene data show CDR1 as SEHNR and CDR2 as FQNEAQ (reference sequence). With 1 base removed from V and 3 bases from J, the gap between germline ends came to 10 bases. CDR3 residues: CASSLVVQGYEQYF. CDR3 nucleotides: TGTGCCAGCAGCTTAGTTGTACAGGGCTACGAGCAGTACTTC.

Regarding this clone: The junction departs from germline at one end; a sequencing error may be responsible. Different DNA sequences within this sample yield the same CDR3. The chain uses TRBV5-1 and TRBJ2-2, with 12 bases fitting TRBD1. CDR1 is SGHRS and CDR2 is YFSETQ in the germline V gene. The CDR3 loop spans 15 amino acids. The CDR3: CASSLGQGASGELFF. In DNA, the CDR3 is TGTGCCAGCAGCTTGGGACAGGGGGCTTCCGGGGAGCTGTTTTTT.

This clone was seen just once. The V call is TRBV27, the J call TRBJ2-7; 9 bases agree with TRBD1. Germline loops: CDR1 MNHEY, CDR2 SMNVEV (reference sequence). This CDR3 has 15 residues. With 2 bases clipped from V and 4 bases from J, the junction kept 6 bases outside the gene matches. For the CDR3, the DNA is TGTGCCAGCAGTTTAAGGATGACAGGGGGTTACGAGCAGTACTTC. This gives the protein CASSLRMTGGYEQYF.

This chain uses TRBV2 with TRBJ2-1; 9 positions match TRBD2. Germline assignment: CDR1 SNHLY and CDR2 FYNNEI. V was clipped by 10 bases and J by 0 bases; unmatched bases: 4. The CDR3 length is 14 residues. The CDR3 DNA is TGTGCCATCATTAGCGGGGGCTCCTACAATGAGCAGTTCTTC. This gives the protein CAIISGGSYNEQFF.

This rearrangement joins TRBV5-4 to TRBJ2-3; TRBD2 is a possible D gene (5 bases). Trimming left V 4 bases short and J 6 bases short, with 15 bases between. CDR1 SGHNT and CDR2 YYREEE come from the germline V gene (reference sequence). There are 14 residues in the CDR3. In nucleotides, the CDR3 is TGTGCCAGCAGCCCGGACGGACTTCCTGATACGCAGTATTTT. As protein: CASSPDGLPDTQYF. The variable domain in full, with the rest retrieved from reference TRBV5-4 and TRBJ2-3, is ETGVTQSPTHLIKTRGQQVTLRCSSQSGHNTVSWYQQALGQGPQFIFQYYREEENGRGNFPPRFSGLQFPNYSSELNVNALELDDSALYLCASSPDGLPDTQYFGPGTRLTVL.

The V and J genes are TRBV7-9 and TRBJ2-5, with 9 nucleotides matching TRBD2. This CDR3 contains 16 residues. V gave up 0 bases and J gave up 4 bases; unmatched junction bases: 6. The germline CDR1 and CDR2 sequences are SEHNR and FQNEAQ (reference sequence). The CDR3: CASSLASGGRRETQYF. CDR3 in DNA: TGTGCCAGCAGCTTAGCCAGCGGGGGGCGGAGAGAGACCCAGTACTTC.

This clone was counted between two and nine times. The chain carries TRBV11-3 and TRBJ1-1; 8 bases fit TRBD1. This CDR3 is built from 15 residues. Germline CDR1 and CDR2: SGHNT and YENEEA. V lost 5 bases to trimming and J lost 0 bases; unmatched junction nucleotides: 5. CDR3 sequence (DNA): TGTGCCAGCAGCGACTGGGGACAGGTGAACACTGAAGCTTTCTTT. It translates to CASSDWGQVNTEAFF. Full variable domain (outside the CDR3, taken from reference TRBV11-3 and TRBJ1-1): EAGVVQSPRYKIIEKKQPVAFWCNPISGHNTLYWYLQNLGQGPELLIRYENEEAVDDSQLPKDRFSAERLKGVDSTLKIQPAELGDSAVYLCASSDWGQVNTEAFFGQGTRLTVV.